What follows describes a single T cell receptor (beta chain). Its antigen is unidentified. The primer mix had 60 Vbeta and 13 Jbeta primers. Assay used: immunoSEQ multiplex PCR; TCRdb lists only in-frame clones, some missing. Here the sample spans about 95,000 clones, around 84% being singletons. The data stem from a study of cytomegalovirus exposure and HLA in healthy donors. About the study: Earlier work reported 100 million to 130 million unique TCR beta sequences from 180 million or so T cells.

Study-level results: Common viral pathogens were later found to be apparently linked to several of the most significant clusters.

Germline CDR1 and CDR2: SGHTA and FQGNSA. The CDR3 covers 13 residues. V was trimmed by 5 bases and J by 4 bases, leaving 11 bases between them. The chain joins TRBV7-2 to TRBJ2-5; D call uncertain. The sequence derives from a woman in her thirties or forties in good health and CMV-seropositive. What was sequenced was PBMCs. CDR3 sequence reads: CASSPRRRETQYF. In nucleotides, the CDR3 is TGTGCCAGCAGCCCGAGGCGGCGAGAGACCCAGTACTTC.